This TCR beta chain was retrieved from a study of blood T cell repertoires in COVID-19. For the study at large: Samples came from the United States, Italy and Spain, spanning acute and convalescent COVID-19. T cells, B-cell-depleted T cells, or PBMCs provided the cDNA or gDNA that served as material.

The authors' processing: The authors estimated nucleated cell counts from reference gene primer amplification. The data were produced by immunoSEQ multiplex PCR, yet TCRdb's version contains in-frame clones alone and is incomplete. D and trimming come from the DNA, and the V and J calls and clone size come from that table. The data show approximately 70,000 clones, with 90% seen just once and less than 6.5% held by the top ten. The CDR3 is made up of 16 amino acids. Trimming stripped 2 bases from V and 4 bases from J, with 17 bases between. Germline V gene data show CDR1 as SGHRS and CDR2 as YFSETQ. The sequencing sample was made of peripheral blood. The V and J genes are TRBV5-1 and TRBJ2-3, with D possibly being TRBD2 (6 bases). The sequence was collected from a woman between 18 and 29 years old with acute or convalescent COVID-19. CDR3 in amino acids: CASSFNRAQRADTQYF. In DNA, the CDR3 is TGCGCCAGCAGCTTTAACCGGGCCCAGCGGGCAGATACGCAGTATTTT.